Presented here are 10 T cell receptor beta chains from one specimen sequenced in a study of beta chain features in type 1 diabetes. The isolated RNA, all of it, was reverse transcribed, so expressed TCRB transcripts were what got sequenced. TCRdb keeps only in-frame clones here, not all; method: immunoSEQ multiplex PCR. The repertoire includes about 930,000 clones, roughly 17% of them detected once, and around 0.02% sits in the top ten. The sample comprised naive CD4+ T cells from blood. The receptors come from a woman aged 18-35 years in good health.

The V and J genes are TRBV18 and TRBJ2-4; possibly TRBD1 for D (6 bases). CDR1 and CDR2 from the germline V gene are KGHSH and LQKENI. V lost 4 bases to trimming and J lost 8 bases, with 15 bases between them. This CDR3 has 14 amino acids. CDR3 in amino acids: CASSQQGVVDIQYF. In DNA form, the CDR3 reads TGTGCCAGCTCACAACAGGGTGTCGTCGACATTCAGTACTTC.

The rearrangement links TRBV15 to TRBJ2-5; perhaps TRBD2 as D (6 bases). Germline lookup yields CDR1 LNHNV and CDR2 YYDKDF (reference sequence). CDR3 length: 14 amino acids. Trimming stripped 2 bases from V and 2 bases from J, with 9 bases between. The CDR3 protein is CATSRQTRQETQYF. The CDR3 DNA sequence: TGTGCCACCAGCAGACAGACTAGGCAAGAGACCCAGTACTTC.

The rearrangement joins TRBV7-9 to TRBJ2-1; the D gene could be TRBD1 or TRBD2 (5 bases each). The V end lost 1 base, the J end lost 5 bases, and 15 bases lay between the germline ends. CDR3 length: 16 residues. Germline V gene data show CDR1 as SEHNR and CDR2 as FQNEAQ (reference sequence). The DNA for the CDR3 is TGTGCCAGCAGCTTAGTCTCAGGGAGTTATCACAATGAGCAGTTCTTC. This translates into CASSLVSGSYHNEQFF.

Only a few counts were recorded for this clone. V is TRBV11-2 and J is TRBJ2-1; 8 bases fit TRBD2. Unmatched junction bases numbered 7, after V lost 5 bases and J lost 4 bases. CDR3 length: 15 amino acids. Germline V gene data show CDR1 as SGHAT and CDR2 as FQNNGV. The CDR3 sequence: CASSPREGPYNEQFF. DNA of the CDR3: TGTGCCAGCAGCCCTCGGGAGGGTCCTTACAATGAGCAGTTCTTC.

This clone turned up a few times. V gene TRBV6-6 combines with J gene TRBJ2-7; 11 bases line up with TRBD2. Germline values: CDR1 MNHNY, CDR2 SVGAGI (reference sequence). The CDR3 covers 14 residues. The J segment lost 2 bases and the V segment lost 7 bases, leaving 4 bases of the junction unmatched. CDR3 nucleotides: TGTGCCAGCAATTTGGGACTAGCGGCCTACGAGCAGTACTTC. Encoded protein: CASNLGLAAYEQYF.

This clone was seen a few times. This chain joins TRBV7-2 and TRBJ2-1, with 8 bases matching TRBD2. Unmatched junction bases numbered 6, after V lost 1 base and J lost 10 bases. The CDR3 has 14 amino acids. Looked up from germline, CDR1 is SGHTA and CDR2 is FQGNSA. Written as DNA, the CDR3 is TGTGCCAGCAGCTTAGATCGTGCTAGCGGGGAGCAGTTCTTC. It codes for CASSLDRASGEQFF. The full variable domain, in which reference TRBV7-2 and TRBJ2-1 provide the parts outside the CDR3, is GAGVSQSPSNKVTEKGKDVELRCDPISGHTALYWYRQSLGQGLEFLIYFQGNSAPDKSGLPSDRFSAERTGGSVSTLTIQRTQQEDSAVYLCASSLDRASGEQFFGPGTRLTVL.

This clone has just a few counts. This chain joins TRBV4-3 and TRBJ2-7, with TRBD2 as a possible D gene (6 bases). Looked up from germline, CDR1 is LGHNA and CDR2 is YSLEER. The CDR3 spans 14 residues. V was trimmed by 7 bases and J by 3 bases, leaving 16 bases between them. DNA of the CDR3: TGCGCCAGCATCGTAACGGGACTTCACTACGAGCAGTACTTC. It yields the protein CASIVTGLHYEQYF.

About this clone itself: The junction and the germline gene differ at one end; a read error may be behind it. The chain carries TRBV7-2 and TRBJ2-1, with a weak D call TRBD1 (6 bases). Germline V gives CDR1 SGHTA, CDR2 FQGNSA. The CDR3 sequence is 13 residues long. The CDR3 here is CASSIALTGAQFF. The CDR3 DNA follows: TGTGCCAGCAGCATAGCGCTGACAGGAGCGCAGTTCTTC.

This clone was seen a few times. V and J are TRBV27 and TRBJ2-7, with D perhaps TRBD1 or TRBD2 (5 bases each). This CDR3 comprises 15 residues. The germline CDR1 and CDR2 sequences are MNHEY and SMNVEV (reference sequence). Trimming took off 2 bases at V and 5 bases at J, with 16 bases between the two ends. The CDR3 DNA sequence: TGTGCCAGCAGTTTACGGGCCGGGACCGATCACGAGCAGTACTTC. It specifies CASSLRAGTDHEQYF.

This clone appeared a few times. V and J are TRBV4-3 and TRBJ1-2; TRBD1 agrees at 8 bases. Germline loops: CDR1 LGHNA, CDR2 YSLEER. The CDR3 loop spans 14 amino acids. Germline trimming cut 0 bases from V and 3 bases from J; bases unmatched to any gene: 0. CDR3 sequence: CASSQEDRDYGYTF. DNA of the CDR3: TGCGCCAGCAGCCAAGAGGACAGGGACTATGGCTACACCTTC.